Here is one TCR beta chain with its context. This sample was included in a study of blood T cell repertoires in COVID-19. The wider study: Samples of COVID-19 (acute and convalescent) were obtained from the United States, Italy and Spain.

In the authors' workflow: Estimated nucleated cell counts came from reference gene primer amplification. TCRdb's table, derived via immunoSEQ multiplex PCR, lists solely in-frame clones and lacks some. V and J calls and clone size are copied from that table; D and trimming were computed from the DNA. The repertoire holds over 20,000 clones, with roughly 90% as singletons. V lost 2 bases, J lost 2 bases, and 6 bases lay in between. This CDR3 is 14 amino acids long. Germline V gene sequence: CDR1 KGHSH, CDR2 LQKENI. The rearrangement joins TRBV18 to TRBJ2-2, with D unresolved. The clonotype comes from a human donor in a cohort sampled during active COVID-19. The specimen sequenced was peripheral blood. For the CDR3, the DNA is TGTGCCAGCTCACCAGGCGGAAACACCGGGGAGCTGTTTTTT. Translated: CASSPGGNTGELFF.